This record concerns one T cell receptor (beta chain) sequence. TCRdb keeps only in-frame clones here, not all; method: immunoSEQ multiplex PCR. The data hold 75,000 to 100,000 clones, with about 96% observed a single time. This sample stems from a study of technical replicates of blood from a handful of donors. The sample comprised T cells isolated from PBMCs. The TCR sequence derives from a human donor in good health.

The CDR3 DNA reads as TGCGCCAGCAGCCAAGATTTCGTACTGTCGCGGGGCACCGGGGAGCTGTTTTTT. Translating gives CASSQDFVLSRGTGELFF. The chain uses TRBV4-1 and TRBJ2-2; possible D gene TRBD2, 6 bases. The CDR3 is made up of 18 amino acids. V gave up 0 bases and J gave up 4 bases, with 18 bases separating them. Germline V gives CDR1 MGHRA, CDR2 YSYEKL.